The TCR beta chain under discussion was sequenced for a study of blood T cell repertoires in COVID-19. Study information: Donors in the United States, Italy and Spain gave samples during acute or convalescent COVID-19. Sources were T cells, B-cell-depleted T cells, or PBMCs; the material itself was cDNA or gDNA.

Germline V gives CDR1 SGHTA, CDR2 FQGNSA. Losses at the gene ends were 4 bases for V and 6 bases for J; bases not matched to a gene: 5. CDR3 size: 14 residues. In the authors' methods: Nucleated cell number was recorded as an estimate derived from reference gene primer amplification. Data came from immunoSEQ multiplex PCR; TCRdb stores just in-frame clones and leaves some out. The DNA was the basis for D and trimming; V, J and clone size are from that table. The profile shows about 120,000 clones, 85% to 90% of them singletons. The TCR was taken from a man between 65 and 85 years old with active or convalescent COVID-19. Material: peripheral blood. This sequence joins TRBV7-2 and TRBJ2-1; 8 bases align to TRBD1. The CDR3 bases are TGTGCCAGCAGCTCCCAGGGGGCGGGCAATGAGCAGTTCTTC. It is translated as CASSSQGAGNEQFF. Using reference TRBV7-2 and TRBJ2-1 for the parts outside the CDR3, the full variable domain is GAGVSQSPSNKVTEKGKDVELRCDPISGHTALYWYRQSLGQGLEFLIYFQGNSAPDKSGLPSDRFSAERTGGSVSTLTIQRTQQEDSAVYLCASSSQGAGNEQFFGPGTRLTVL.